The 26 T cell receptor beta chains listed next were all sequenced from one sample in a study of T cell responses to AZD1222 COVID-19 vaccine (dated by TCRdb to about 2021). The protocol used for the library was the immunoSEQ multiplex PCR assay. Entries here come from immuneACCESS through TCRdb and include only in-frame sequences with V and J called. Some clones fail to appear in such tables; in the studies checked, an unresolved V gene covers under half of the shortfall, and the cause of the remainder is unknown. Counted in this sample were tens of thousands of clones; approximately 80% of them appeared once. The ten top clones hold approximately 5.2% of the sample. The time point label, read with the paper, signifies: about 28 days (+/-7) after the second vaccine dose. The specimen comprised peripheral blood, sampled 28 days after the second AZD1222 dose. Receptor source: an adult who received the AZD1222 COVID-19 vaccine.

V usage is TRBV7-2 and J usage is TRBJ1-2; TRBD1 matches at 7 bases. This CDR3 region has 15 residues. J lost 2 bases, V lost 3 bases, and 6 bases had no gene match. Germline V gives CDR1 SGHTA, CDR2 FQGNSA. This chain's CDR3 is CASSFLGTANYGYTF. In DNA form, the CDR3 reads TGTGCCAGCAGCTTCCTCGGGACAGCGAACTATGGCTACACCTTC.

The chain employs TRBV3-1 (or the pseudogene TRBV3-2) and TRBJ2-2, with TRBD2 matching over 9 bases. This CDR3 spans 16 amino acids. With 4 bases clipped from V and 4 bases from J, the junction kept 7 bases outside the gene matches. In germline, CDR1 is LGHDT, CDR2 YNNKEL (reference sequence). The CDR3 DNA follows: TGTGCCAGCAGCCGACGAGCGGGAGGCGTCACCGGGGAGCTGTTTTTT. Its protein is CASSRRAGGVTGELFF.

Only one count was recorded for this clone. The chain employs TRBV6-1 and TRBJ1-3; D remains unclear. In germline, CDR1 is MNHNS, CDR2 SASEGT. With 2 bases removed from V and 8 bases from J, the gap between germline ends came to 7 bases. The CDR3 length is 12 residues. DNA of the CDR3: TGTGCCAGCAGTGAACGGTCATACACCATATATTTT. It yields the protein CASSERSYTIYF.

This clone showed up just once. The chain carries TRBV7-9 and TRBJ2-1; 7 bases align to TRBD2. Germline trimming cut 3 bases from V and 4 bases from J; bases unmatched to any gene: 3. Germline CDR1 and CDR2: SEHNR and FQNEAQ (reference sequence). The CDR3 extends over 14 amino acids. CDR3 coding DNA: TGTGCCAGCAGCTTTTGGACTAGGTACAATGAGCAGTTCTTC. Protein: CASSFWTRYNEQFF.

CDR3 nucleotides: TGCGCCAGCAGCAAGGGACAGGGACAAGAGACCCAGTACTTC. Amino acids: CASSKGQGQETQYF. V is TRBV5-1 and J is TRBJ2-5; 9 nucleotides match TRBD1. The V gene end was trimmed by 4 bases and the J gene end by 2 bases; junction bases not matched to a gene: 3. Germline-derived CDR1 and CDR2 are SGHRS and YFSETQ. CDR3 length: 14 residues. Variable domain in full (rest from reference TRBV5-1 and TRBJ2-5): KAGVTQTPRYLIKTRGQQVTLSCSPISGHRSVSWYQQTPGQGLQFLFEYFSETQRNKGNFPGRFSGRQFSNSRSEMNVSTLELGDSALYLCASSKGQGQETQYFGPGTRLLVL.

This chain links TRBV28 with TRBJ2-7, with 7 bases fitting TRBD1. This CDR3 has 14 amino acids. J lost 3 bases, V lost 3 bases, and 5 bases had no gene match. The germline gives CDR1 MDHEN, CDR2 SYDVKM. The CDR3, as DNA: TGTGCCAGCAGTTTCTCGGGACAGATCTACGAGCAGTACTTC. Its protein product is CASSFSGQIYEQYF. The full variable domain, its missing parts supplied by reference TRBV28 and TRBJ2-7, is DVKVTQSSRYLVKRTGEKVFLECVQDMDHENMFWYRQDPGLGLRLIYFSYDVKMKEKGDIPEGYSVSREKKERFSLILESASTNQTSMYLCASSFSGQIYEQYFGPGTRLTVT.

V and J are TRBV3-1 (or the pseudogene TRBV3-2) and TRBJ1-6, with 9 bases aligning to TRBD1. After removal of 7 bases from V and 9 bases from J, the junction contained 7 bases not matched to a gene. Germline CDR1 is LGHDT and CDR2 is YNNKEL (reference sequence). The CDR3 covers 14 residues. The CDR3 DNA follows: TGTGCCAGCAAGCCGGACAGGGGTGTTTCACCCCTCCACTTT. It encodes CASKPDRGVSPLHF.

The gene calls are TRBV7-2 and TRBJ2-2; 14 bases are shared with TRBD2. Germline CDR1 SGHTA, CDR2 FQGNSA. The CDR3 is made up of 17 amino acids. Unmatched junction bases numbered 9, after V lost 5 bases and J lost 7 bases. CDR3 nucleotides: TGTGCCAGCAGCCAGACTAGCGGGAGGGCGTGGGTCGGGGAGCTGTTTTTT. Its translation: CASSQTSGRAWVGELFF.

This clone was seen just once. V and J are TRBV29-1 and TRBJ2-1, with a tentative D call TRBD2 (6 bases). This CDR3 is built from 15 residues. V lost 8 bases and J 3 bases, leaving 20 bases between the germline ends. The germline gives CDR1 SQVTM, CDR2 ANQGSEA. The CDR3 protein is CSYLPGTGSYNEQFF. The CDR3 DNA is TGCAGCTATCTCCCCGGGACTGGGAGCTACAATGAGCAGTTCTTC.

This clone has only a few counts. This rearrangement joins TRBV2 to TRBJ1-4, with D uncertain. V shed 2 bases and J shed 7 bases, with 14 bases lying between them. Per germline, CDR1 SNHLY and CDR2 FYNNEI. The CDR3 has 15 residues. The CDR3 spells CASSENRAGGEKLFF. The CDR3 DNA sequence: TGTGCCAGCAGTGAAAATCGGGCCGGAGGTGAAAAACTGTTTTTT.

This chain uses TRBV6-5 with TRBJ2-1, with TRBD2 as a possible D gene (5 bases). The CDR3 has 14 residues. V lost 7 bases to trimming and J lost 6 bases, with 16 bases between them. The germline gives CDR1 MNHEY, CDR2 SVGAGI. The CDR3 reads CASKLEEPANEQFF. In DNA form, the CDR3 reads TGTGCCAGCAAATTGGAGGAGCCGGCCAATGAGCAGTTCTTC.

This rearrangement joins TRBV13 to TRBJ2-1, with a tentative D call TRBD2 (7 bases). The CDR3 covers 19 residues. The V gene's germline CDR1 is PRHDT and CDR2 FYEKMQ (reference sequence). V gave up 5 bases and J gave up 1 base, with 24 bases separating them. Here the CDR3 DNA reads TGTGCCAGCAGCGTCGGTAGAGTTTTAGGGGGGGCGTCCTACAATGAGCAGTTCTTC. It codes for CASSVGRVLGGASYNEQFF.

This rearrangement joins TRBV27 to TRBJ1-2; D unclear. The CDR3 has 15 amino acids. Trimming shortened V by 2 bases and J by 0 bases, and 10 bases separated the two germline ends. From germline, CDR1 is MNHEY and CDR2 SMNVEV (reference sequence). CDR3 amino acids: CASSLKRASNYGYTF. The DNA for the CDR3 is TGTGCCAGCAGTTTAAAAAGGGCCTCTAACTATGGCTACACCTTC.

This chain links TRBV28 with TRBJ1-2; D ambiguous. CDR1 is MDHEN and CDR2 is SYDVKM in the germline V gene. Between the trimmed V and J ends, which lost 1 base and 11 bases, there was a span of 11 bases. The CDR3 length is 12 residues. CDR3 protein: CASSLSLGFYTF. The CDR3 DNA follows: TGTGCCAGCAGTTTATCCCTGGGATTTTACACCTTC.

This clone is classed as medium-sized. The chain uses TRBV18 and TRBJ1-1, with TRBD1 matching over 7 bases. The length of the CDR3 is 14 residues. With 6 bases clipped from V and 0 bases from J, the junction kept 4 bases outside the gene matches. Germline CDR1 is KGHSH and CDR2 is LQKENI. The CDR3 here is CASSTGTVNTEAFF. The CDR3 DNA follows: TGTGCCAGCTCGACCGGGACAGTGAACACTGAAGCTTTCTTT.

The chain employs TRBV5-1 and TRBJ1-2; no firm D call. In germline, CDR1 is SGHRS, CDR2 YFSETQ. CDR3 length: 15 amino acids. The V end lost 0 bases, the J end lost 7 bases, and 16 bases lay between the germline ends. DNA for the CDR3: TGCGCCAGCAGCTTGGGAACCAAAGGAGCCTTTGGCTACACCTTC. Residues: CASSLGTKGAFGYTF.

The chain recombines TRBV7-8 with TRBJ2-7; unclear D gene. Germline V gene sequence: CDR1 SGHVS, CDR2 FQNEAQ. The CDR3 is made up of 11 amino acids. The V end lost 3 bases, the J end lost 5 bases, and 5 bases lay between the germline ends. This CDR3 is CASSFDNEQYV. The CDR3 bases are TGTGCCAGCAGCTTCGATAACGAGCAGTACGTC.

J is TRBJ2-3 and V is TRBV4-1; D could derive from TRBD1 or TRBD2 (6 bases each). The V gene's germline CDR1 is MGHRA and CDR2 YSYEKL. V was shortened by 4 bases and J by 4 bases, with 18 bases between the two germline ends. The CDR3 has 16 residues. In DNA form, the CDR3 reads TGCGCCAGCAGCCGAGTTGGGGGGCGGGGCCCAGATACGCAGTATTTT. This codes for CASSRVGGRGPDTQYF.

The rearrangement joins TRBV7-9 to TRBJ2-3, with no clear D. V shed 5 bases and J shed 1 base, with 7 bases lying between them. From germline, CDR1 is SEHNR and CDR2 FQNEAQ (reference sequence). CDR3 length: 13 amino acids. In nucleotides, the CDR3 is TGTGCCAGCAGCCTCGTGGGCACAGATACGCAGTATTTT. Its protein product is CASSLVGTDTQYF.

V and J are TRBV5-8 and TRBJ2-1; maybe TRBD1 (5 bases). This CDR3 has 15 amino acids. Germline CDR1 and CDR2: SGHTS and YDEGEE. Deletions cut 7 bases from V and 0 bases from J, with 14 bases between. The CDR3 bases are TGTGCCAGCCCAGGACACCACAGCTCCTACAATGAGCAGTTCTTC. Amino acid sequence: CASPGHHSSYNEQFF.

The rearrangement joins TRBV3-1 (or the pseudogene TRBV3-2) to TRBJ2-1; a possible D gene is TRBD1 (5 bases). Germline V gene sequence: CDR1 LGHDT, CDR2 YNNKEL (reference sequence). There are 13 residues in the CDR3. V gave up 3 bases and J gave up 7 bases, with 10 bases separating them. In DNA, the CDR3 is TGTGCCAGCAGCCAGGCCGGACAAAATGAGCAGTTCTTC. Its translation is CASSQAGQNEQFF.

The CDR3 loop is CASRPDMSNQPQHF. CDR3 DNA: TGTGCCAGCAGACCGGACATGAGCAATCAGCCCCAGCATTTT. The J gene is TRBJ1-5, the V gene TRBV28; D might be TRBD1 (5 bases). The V end lost 6 bases, the J end lost 1 base, and 10 bases lay between the germline ends. The length of the CDR3 is 14 residues. The germline V gene encodes CDR1 MDHEN and CDR2 SYDVKM.

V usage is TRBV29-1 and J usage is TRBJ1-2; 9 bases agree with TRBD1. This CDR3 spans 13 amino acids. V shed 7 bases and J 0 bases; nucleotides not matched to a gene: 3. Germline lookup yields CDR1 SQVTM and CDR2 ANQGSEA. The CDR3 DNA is TGCAGCGCGACAGGGGGGGCTAACTATGGCTACACCTTC. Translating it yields CSATGGANYGYTF.

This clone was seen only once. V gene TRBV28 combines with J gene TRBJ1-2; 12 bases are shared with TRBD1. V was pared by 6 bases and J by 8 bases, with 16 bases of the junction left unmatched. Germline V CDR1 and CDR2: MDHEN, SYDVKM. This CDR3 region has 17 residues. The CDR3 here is CASSLSGTGGFYSGYTF. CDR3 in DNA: TGTGCCAGCAGCTTAAGCGGGACAGGGGGCTTCTATTCGGGCTACACCTTC.

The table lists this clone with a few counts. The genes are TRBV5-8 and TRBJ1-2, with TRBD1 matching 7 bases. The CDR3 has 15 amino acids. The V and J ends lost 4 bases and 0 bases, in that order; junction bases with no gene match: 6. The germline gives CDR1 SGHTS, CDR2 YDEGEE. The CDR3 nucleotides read TGTGCCAGCAGCGCGGGGGGGACAGCTAACTATGGCTACACCTTC. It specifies CASSAGGTANYGYTF.

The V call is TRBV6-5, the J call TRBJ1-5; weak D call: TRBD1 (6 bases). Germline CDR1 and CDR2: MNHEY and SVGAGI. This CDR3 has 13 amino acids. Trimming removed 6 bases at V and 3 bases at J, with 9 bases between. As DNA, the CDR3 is TGTGCCAGCAGCCGACAGGCCAATCAGCCCCAGCATTTT. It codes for CASSRQANQPQHF.